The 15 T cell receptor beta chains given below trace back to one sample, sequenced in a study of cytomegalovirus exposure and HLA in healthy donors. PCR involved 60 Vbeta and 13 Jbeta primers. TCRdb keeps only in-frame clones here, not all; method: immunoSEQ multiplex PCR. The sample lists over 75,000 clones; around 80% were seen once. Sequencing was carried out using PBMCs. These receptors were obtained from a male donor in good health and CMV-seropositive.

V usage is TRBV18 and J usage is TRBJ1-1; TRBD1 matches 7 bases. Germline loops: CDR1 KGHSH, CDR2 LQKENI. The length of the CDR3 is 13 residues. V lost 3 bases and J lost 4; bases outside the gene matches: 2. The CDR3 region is CASSPRDSTEAFF. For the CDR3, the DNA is TGTGCCAGCTCACCCCGGGACAGCACTGAAGCTTTCTTT.

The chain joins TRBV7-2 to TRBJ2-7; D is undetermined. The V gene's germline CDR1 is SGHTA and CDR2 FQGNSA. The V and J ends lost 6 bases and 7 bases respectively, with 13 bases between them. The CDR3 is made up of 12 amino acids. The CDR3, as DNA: TGTGCCAGCAGGTCCGCCCTCGGGGAGCAGTACTTC. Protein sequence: CASRSALGEQYF.

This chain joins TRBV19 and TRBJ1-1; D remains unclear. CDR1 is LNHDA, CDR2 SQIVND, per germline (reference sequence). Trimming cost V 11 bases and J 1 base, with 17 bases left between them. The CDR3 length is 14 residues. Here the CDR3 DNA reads TGTGCCGCTAAGCCCCCCAACCAGAACACTGAAGCTTTCTTT. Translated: CAAKPPNQNTEAFF. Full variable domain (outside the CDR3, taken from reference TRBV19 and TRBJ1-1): DGGITQSPKYLFRKEGQNVTLSCEQNLNHDAMYWYRQDPGQGLRLIYYSQIVNDFQKGDIAEGYSVSREKKESFPLTVTSAQKNPTAFYLCAAKPPNQNTEAFFGQGTRLTVV.

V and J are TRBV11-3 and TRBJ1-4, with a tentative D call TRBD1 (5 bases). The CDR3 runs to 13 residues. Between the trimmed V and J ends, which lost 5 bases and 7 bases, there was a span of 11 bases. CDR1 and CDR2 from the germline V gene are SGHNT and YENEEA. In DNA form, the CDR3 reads TGTGCCAGCAGCCCCGGAGGGACTGAAAAACTGTTTTTT. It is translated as CASSPGGTEKLFF. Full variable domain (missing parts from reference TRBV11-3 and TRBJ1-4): EAGVVQSPRYKIIEKKQPVAFWCNPISGHNTLYWYLQNLGQGPELLIRYENEEAVDDSQLPKDRFSAERLKGVDSTLKIQPAELGDSAVYLCASSPGGTEKLFFGSGTQLSVL.

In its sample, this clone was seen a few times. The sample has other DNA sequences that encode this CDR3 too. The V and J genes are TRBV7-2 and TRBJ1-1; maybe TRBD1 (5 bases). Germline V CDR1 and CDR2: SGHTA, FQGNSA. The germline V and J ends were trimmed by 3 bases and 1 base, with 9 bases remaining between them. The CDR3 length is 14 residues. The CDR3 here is CASSLGRGNTEAFF. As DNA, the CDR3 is TGTGCCAGCAGCTTGGGGAGGGGGAACACTGAAGCTTTCTTT.

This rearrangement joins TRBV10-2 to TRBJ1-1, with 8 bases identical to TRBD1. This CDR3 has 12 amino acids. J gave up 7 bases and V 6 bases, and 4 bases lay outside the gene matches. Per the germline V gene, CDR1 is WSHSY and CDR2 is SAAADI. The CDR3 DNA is TGCGCCAGCAGACAGGGGGAGGGTGAAGCTTTCTTT. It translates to CASRQGEGEAFF.

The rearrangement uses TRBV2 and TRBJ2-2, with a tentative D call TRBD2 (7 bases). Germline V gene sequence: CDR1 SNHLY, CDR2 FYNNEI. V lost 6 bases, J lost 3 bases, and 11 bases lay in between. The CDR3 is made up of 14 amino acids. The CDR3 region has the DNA TGTGCCAGCAGCGGGGGGCGCGACACCGGGGAGCTGTTTTTT. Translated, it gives CASSGGRDTGELFF. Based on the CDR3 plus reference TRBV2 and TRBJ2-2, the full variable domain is EPEVTQTPSHQVTQMGQEVILRCVPISNHLYFYWYRQILGQKVEFLVSFYNNEISEKSEIFDDQFSVERPDGSNFTLKIRSTKLEDSAMYFCASSGGRDTGELFFGEGSRLTVL.

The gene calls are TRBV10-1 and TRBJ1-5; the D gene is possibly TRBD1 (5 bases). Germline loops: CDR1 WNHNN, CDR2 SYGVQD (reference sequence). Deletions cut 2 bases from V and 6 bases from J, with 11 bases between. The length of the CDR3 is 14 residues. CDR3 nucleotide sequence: TGCGCCAGCAGTGAGGGAGGGGTTACTCAGCCCCAGCATTTT. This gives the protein CASSEGGVTQPQHF.

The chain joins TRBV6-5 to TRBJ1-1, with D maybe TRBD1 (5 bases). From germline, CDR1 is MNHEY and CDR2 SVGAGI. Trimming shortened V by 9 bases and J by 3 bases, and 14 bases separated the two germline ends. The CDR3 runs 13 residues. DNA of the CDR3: TGTGCCAGTCGAGTCGGGGGGGACACTGAAGCTTTCTTT. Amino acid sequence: CASRVGGDTEAFF.

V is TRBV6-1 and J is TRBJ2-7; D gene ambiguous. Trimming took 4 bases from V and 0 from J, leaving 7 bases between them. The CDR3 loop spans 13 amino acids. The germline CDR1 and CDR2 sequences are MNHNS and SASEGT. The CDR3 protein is CASSAYNSYEQYF. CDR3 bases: TGTGCCAGCAGTGCGTACAACTCCTACGAGCAGTACTTC.

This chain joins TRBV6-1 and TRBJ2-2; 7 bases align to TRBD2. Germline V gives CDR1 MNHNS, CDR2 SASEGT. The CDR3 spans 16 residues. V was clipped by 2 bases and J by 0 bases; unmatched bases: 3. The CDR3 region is CASSERAGANTGELFF. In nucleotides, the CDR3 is TGTGCCAGCAGTGAAAGGGCGGGGGCGAACACCGGGGAGCTGTTTTTT.

For the CDR3, the DNA is TGTGCCAGCAGGTCGGGGGGCGGGGAGCTGTTTTTT. Its protein product is CASRSGGGELFF. This chain joins TRBV25-1 and TRBJ2-2; the match to TRBD2 covers 7 bases. This CDR3 has 12 residues. The germline V gene has CDR1 MGHDK and CDR2 SYGVNS. With V trimmed by 6 bases and J by 7 bases, 2 bases remained unmatched. The full variable domain, with the rest looked up from reference TRBV25-1 and TRBJ2-2, is EADIYQTPRYLVIGTGKKITLECSQTMGHDKMYWYQQDPGMELHLIHYSYGVNSTEKGDLSSESTVSRIRTEHFPLTLESARPSHTSQYLCASRSGGGELFFGEGSRLTVL.

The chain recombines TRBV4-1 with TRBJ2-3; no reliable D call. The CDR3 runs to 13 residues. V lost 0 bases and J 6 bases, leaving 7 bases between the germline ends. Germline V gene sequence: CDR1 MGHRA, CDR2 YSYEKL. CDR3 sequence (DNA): TGCGCCAGCAGCCAAGATATCAGTGATACGCAGTATTTT. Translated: CASSQDISDTQYF.

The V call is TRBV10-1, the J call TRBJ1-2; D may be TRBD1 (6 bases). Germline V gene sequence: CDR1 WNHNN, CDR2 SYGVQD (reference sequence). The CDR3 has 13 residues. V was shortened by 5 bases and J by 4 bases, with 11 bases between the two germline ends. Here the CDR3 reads CASSLDRSYGYTF. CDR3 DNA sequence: TGCGCCAGCAGTCTGGACAGATCCTATGGCTACACCTTC.

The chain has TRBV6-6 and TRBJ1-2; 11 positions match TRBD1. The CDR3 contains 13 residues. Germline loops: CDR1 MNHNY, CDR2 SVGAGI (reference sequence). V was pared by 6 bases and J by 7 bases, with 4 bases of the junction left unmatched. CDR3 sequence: CASRGQGGGGYTF. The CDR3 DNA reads TGTGCCAGCAGGGGACAGGGGGGTGGTGGCTACACCTTC.